Each of the 3 T cell receptor beta chains below was sequenced from the same sample in a study of OX40 agonist ivuxolimab in advanced cancers. Repertoires were generated with immunoSEQ multiplex PCR, while TCRdb's copy carries only in-frame clones and drops some. Among some 150,000 clones, more than 85% were seen once, and the ten largest hold over 0.8%. This material consisted of CD4+ or CD8+ T cells sorted from blood, taken in a trial of the OX40 agonist ivuxolimab. The receptor source for this set is an adult with an advanced solid tumor such as melanoma, head and neck, liver or kidney cancer.

Here the CDR3 reads CASSQDRPYEQYF. CDR3 sequence (DNA): TGTGCCAGCAGCCAGGACAGGCCCTACGAGCAGTACTTC. The gene calls are TRBV7-9 and TRBJ2-7, with 7 bases identical to TRBD1. The V gene end was trimmed by 5 bases and the J gene end by 2 bases; junction bases not matched to a gene: 3. Germline assignment: CDR1 SEHNR and CDR2 FQNEAQ (reference sequence). The CDR3 consists of 13 residues.

This clone was seen once. The J gene is TRBJ1-1, the V gene TRBV5-1; D not certain. CDR3 length equals 13 residues. Germline CDR1 and CDR2: SGHRS and YFSETQ. Trimming stripped 2 bases from V and 3 bases from J, with 8 bases between. CDR3 nucleotides: TGCGCCAGCAGCTTAAGAGGTCACACTGAAGCTTTCTTT. This translates into CASSLRGHTEAFF.

DNA of the CDR3: TGTGCCAGCAGCTTGGGGGCGGCAGGGGCCACAGATACGCAGTATTTT. This translates into CASSLGAAGATDTQYF. The chain recombines TRBV5-6 with TRBJ2-3; D possibly corresponds to TRBD1 (6 bases). V was shortened by 0 bases and J by 2 bases, with 13 bases between the two germline ends. CDR1 is SGHDT, CDR2 YYEEEE, per germline. CDR3 length: 16 residues. The full variable domain, rest sourced from reference TRBV5-6 and TRBJ2-3, is DAGVTQSPTHLIKTRGQQVTLRCSPKSGHDTVSWYQQALGQGPQFIFQYYEEEERQRGNFPDRFSGHQFPNYSSELNVNALLLGDSALYLCASSLGAAGATDTQYFGPGTRLTVL.